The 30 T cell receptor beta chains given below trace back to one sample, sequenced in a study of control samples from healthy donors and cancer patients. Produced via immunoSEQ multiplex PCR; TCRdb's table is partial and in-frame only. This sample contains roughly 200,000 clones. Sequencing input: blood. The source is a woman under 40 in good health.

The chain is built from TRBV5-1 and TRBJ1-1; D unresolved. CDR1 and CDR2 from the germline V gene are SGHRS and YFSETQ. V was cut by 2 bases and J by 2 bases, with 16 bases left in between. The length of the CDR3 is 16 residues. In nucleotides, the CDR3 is TGCGCCAGCAGCTTTCGGGTCTCAGTTTCCAACACTGAAGCTTTCTTT. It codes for CASSFRVSVSNTEAFF.

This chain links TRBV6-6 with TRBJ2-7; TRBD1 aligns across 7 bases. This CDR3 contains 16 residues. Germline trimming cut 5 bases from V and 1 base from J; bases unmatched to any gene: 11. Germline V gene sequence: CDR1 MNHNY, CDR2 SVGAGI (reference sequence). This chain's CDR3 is CASSREPGDSSYEQYF. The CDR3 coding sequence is TGTGCCAGCAGTCGAGAACCCGGGGACAGTTCCTACGAGCAGTACTTC.

The chain's CDR3 is CASSHRDFKEKLFF. The CDR3 DNA is TGTGCCAGCAGTCACCGGGACTTCAAGGAAAAACTGTTTTTT. V usage is TRBV6-2 or TRBV6-3 and J usage is TRBJ1-4; D is perhaps TRBD1 (5 bases). Between the trimmed V and J ends, which lost 5 bases and 8 bases, there was a span of 15 bases. CDR1 and CDR2 from the germline V gene are MNHEY and SVGEGT. The CDR3 loop spans 14 amino acids.

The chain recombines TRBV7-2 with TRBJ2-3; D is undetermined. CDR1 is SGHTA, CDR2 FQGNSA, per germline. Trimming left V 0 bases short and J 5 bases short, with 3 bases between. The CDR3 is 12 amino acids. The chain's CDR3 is CASSLARDTQYF. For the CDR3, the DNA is TGTGCCAGCAGCTTAGCTAGAGATACGCAGTATTTT.

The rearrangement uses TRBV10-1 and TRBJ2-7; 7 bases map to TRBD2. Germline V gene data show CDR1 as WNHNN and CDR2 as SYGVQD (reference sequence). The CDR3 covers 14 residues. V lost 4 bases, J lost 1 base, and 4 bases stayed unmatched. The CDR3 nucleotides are TGCGCCAGCAGTGGGGGGGGAAATTCCTACGAGCAGTACTTC. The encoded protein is CASSGGGNSYEQYF.

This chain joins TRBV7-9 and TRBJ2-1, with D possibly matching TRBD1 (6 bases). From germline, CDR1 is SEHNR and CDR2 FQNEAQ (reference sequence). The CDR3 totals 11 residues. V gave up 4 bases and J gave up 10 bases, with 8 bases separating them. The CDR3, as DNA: TGTGCCAGCAGCTCCACAGGGGAGCAGTTCTTC. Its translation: CASSSTGEQFF.

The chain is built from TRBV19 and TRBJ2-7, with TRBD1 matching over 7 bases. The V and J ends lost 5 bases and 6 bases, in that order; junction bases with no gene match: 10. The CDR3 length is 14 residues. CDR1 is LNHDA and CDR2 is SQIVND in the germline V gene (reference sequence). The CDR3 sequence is CASSPTTGFREQYF. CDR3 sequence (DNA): TGTGCCAGTAGTCCAACGACAGGGTTCCGCGAGCAGTACTTC. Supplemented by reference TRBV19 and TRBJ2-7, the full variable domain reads DGGITQSPKYLFRKEGQNVTLSCEQNLNHDAMYWYRQDPGQGLRLIYYSQIVNDFQKGDIAEGYSVSREKKESFPLTVTSAQKNPTAFYLCASSPTTGFREQYFGPGTRLTVT.

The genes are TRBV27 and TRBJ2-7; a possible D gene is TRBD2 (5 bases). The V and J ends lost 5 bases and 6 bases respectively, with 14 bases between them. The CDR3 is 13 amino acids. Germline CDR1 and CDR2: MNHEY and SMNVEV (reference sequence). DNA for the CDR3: TGTGCCAGCAGTACGGGGTCGGGTGCCGAGCAGTACTTC. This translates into CASSTGSGAEQYF.

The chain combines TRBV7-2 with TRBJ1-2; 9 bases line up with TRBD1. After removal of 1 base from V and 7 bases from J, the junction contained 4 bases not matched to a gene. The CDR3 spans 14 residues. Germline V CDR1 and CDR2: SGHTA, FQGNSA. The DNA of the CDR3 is TGTGCCAGCAGCTTAGTGAGACAGGGGGGTGGCTACACCTTC. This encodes CASSLVRQGGGYTF.

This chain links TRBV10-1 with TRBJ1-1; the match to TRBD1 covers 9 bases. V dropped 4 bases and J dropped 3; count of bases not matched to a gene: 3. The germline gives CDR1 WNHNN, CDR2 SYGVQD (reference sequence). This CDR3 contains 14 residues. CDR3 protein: CASSAGQGYTEAFF. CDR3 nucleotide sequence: TGCGCCAGCAGTGCGGGACAGGGCTACACTGAAGCTTTCTTT.

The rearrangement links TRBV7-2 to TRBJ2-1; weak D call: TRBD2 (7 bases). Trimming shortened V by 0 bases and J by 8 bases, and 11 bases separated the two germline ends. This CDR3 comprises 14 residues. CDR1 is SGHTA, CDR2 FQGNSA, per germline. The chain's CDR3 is CASSLAGGPDEQFF. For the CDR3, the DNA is TGTGCCAGCAGCTTAGCGGGGGGGCCCGATGAGCAGTTCTTC.

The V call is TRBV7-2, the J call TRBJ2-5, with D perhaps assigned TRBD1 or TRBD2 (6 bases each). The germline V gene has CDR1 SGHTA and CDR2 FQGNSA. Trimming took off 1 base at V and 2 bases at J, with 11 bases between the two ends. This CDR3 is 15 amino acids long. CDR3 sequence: CASSLVGGQQETQYF. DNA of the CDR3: TGTGCCAGCAGCTTAGTTGGGGGGCAGCAAGAGACCCAGTACTTC.

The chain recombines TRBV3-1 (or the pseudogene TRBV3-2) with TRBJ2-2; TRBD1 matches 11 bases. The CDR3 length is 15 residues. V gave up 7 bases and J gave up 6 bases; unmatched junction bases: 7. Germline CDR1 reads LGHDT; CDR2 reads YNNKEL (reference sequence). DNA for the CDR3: TGTGCCAGCAAGAACGGACAGGGGGCGGCCGGGGAGCTGTTTTTT. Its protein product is CASKNGQGAAGELFF.

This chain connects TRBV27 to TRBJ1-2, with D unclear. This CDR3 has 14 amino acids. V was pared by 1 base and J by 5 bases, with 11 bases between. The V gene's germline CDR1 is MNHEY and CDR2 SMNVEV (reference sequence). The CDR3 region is CASSLYRFSYGYTF. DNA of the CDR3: TGTGCCAGCAGTTTATACCGTTTTAGTTATGGCTACACCTTC.

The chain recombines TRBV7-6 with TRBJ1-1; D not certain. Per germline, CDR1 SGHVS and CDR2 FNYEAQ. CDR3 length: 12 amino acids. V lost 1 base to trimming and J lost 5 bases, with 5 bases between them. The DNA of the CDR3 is TGTGCCAGCAGCTTAGGAGAAACTGAAGCTTTCTTT. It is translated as CASSLGETEAFF.

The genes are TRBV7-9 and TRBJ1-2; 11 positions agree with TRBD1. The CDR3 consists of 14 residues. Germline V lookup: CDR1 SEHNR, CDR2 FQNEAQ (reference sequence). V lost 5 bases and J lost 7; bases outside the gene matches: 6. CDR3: CASSPGTGGFGYTF. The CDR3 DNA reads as TGTGCCAGCAGCCCCGGGACAGGGGGTTTTGGCTACACCTTC.

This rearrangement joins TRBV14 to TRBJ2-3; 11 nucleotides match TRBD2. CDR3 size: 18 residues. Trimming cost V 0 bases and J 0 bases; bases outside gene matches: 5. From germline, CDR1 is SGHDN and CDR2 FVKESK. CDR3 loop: CASSQDFRLAGSTDTQYF. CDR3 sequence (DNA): TGTGCCAGCAGCCAAGATTTCAGACTAGCGGGGAGCACAGATACGCAGTATTTT.

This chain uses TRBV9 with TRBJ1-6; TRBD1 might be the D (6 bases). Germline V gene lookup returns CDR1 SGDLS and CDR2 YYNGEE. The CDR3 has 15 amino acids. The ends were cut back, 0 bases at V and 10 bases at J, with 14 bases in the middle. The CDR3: CASSVAEGGRSPLHF. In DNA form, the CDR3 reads TGTGCCAGCAGCGTAGCTGAAGGGGGACGGTCACCCCTCCACTTT.

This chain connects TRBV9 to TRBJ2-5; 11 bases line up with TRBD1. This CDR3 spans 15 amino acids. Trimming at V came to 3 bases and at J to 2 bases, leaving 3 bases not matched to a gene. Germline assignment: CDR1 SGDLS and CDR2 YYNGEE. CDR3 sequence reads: CASSARDRGQETQYF. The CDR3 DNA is TGTGCCAGCAGCGCTAGGGACAGGGGGCAAGAGACCCAGTACTTC.

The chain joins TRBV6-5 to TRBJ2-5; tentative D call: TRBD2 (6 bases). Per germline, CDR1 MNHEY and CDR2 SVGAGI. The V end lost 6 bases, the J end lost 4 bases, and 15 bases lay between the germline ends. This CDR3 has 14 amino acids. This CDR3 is CASRLAIKGETQYF. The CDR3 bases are TGTGCCAGCAGACTAGCCATTAAAGGAGAGACCCAGTACTTC.

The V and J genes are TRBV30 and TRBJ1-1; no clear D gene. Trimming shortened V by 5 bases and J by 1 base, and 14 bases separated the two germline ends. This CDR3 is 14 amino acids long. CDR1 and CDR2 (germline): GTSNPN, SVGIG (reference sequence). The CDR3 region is CAWFIGLPNTEAFF. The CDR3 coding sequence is TGTGCCTGGTTTATCGGACTCCCGAACACTGAAGCTTTCTTT.

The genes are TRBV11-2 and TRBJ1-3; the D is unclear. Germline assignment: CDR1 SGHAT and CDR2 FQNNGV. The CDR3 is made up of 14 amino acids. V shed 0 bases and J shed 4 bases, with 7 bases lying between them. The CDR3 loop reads CASSLDAAGNTIYF. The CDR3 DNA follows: TGTGCCAGCAGCTTAGACGCGGCGGGAAACACCATATATTTT.

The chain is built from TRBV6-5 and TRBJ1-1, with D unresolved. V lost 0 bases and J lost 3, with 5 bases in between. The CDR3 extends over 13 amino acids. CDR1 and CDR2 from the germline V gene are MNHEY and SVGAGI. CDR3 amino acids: CASSYSPYTEAFF. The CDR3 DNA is TGTGCCAGCAGTTACTCCCCGTACACTGAAGCTTTCTTT.

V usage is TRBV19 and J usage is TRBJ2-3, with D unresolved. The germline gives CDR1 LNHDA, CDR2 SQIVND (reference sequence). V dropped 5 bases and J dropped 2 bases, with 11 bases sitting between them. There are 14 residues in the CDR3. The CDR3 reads CASSQGAYTDTQYF. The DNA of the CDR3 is TGTGCCAGTAGTCAAGGAGCGTACACAGATACGCAGTATTTT.

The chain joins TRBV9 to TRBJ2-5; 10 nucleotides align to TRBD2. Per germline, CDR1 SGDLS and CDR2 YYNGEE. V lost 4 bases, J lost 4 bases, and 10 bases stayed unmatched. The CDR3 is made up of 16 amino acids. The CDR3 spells CASSIQAGGLGETQYF. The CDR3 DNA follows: TGTGCCAGCAGCATACAAGCGGGGGGGCTCGGAGAGACCCAGTACTTC.

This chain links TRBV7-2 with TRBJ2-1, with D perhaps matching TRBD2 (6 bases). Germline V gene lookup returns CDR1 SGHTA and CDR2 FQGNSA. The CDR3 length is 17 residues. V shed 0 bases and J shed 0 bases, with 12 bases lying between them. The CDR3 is CASSLAPGGSSYNEQFF. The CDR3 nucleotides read TGTGCCAGCAGCTTAGCCCCTGGGGGGAGCTCCTACAATGAGCAGTTCTTC.

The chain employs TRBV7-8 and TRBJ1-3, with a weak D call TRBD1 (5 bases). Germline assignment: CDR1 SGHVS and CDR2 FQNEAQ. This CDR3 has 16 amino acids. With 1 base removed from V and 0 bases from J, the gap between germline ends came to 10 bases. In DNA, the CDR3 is TGTGCCAGCAGCTTAGGACCGGGACGCTCTGGAAACACCATATATTTT. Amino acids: CASSLGPGRSGNTIYF.

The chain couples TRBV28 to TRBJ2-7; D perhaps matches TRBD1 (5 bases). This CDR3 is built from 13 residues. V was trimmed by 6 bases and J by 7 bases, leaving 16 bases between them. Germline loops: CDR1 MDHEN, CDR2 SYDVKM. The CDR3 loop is CASSLDTPREQYF. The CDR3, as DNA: TGTGCCAGCAGCCTGGACACCCCACGGGAGCAGTACTTC.

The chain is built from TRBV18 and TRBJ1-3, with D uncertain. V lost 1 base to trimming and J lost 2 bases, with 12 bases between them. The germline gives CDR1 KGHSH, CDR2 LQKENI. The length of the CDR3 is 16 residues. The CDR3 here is CASSPRERWAGNTIYF. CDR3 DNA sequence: TGTGCCAGCTCACCACGGGAACGATGGGCTGGAAACACCATATATTTT. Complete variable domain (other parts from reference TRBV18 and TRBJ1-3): NAGVMQNPRHLVRRRGQEARLRCSPMKGHSHVYWYRQLPEEGLKFMVYLQKENIIDESGMPKERFSAEFPKEGPSILRIQQVVRGDSAAYFCASSPRERWAGNTIYFGEGSWLTVV.

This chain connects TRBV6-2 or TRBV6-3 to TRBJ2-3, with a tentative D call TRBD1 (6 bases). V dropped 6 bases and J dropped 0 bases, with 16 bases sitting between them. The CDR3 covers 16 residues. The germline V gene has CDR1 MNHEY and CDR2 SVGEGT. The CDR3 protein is CASSLPRDTSTDTQYF. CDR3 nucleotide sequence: TGTGCCAGCAGCTTACCTCGGGACACCAGCACAGATACGCAGTATTTT.